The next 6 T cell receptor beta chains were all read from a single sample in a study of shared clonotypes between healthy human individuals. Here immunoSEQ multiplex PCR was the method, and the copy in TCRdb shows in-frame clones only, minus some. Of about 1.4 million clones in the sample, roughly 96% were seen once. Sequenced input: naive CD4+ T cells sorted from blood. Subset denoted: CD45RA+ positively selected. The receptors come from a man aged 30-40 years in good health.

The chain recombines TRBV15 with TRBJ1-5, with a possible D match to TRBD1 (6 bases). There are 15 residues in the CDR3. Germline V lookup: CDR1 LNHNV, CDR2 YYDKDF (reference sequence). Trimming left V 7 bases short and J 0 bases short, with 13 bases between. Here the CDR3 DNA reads TGTGCCACCATAGCAGGGGTAAATAGCAATCAGCCCCAGCATTTT. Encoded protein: CATIAGVNSNQPQHF. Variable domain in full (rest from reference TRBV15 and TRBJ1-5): DAMVIQNPRYQVTQFGKPVTLSCSQTLNHNVMYWYQQKSSQAPKLLFHYYDKDFNNEADTPDNFQSRRPNTSFCFLDIRSPGLGDTAMYLCATIAGVNSNQPQHFGDGTRLSIL.

The CDR3: CASGPGTSTDTQYF. DNA for the CDR3: TGCGCCAGCGGTCCCGGGACTAGTACAGATACGCAGTATTTT. This chain connects TRBV10-1 to TRBJ2-3, with TRBD2 matching 8 bases. CDR3 length equals 14 residues. The ends lost 8 bases at V and 3 bases at J; junction bases unmatched: 7. Germline lookup yields CDR1 WNHNN and CDR2 SYGVQD (reference sequence).

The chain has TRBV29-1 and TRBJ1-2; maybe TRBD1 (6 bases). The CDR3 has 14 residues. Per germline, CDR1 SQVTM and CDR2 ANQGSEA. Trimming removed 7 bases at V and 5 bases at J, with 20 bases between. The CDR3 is CSADPAGEGYGYTF. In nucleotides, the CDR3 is TGCAGCGCCGACCCCGCAGGGGAAGGATATGGCTACACCTTC.

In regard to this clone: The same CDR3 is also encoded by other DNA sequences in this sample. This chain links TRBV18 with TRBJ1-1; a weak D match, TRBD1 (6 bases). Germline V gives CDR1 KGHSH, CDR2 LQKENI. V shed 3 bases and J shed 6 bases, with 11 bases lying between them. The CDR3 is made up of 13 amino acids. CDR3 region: CASSPKQGSEAFF. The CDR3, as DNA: TGTGCCAGCTCACCGAAACAGGGCTCTGAAGCTTTCTTT.

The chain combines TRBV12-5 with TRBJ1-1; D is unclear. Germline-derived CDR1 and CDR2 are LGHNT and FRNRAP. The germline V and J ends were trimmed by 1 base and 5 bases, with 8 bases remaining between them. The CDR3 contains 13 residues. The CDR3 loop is CASGLGPPTEAFF. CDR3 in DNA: TGTGCTAGTGGTTTGGGACCACCAACTGAAGCTTTCTTT.

The CDR3 is CASSPSGAGHGYTF. CDR3 nucleotides: TGCGCCAGCAGCCCATCCGGGGCTGGCCATGGCTACACCTTC. V is TRBV5-1 and J is TRBJ1-2; possibly TRBD1 for D (5 bases). CDR1 is SGHRS, CDR2 YFSETQ, per germline. Between the trimmed V and J ends, which lost 4 bases and 6 bases, there was a span of 16 bases. The CDR3 totals 14 residues.